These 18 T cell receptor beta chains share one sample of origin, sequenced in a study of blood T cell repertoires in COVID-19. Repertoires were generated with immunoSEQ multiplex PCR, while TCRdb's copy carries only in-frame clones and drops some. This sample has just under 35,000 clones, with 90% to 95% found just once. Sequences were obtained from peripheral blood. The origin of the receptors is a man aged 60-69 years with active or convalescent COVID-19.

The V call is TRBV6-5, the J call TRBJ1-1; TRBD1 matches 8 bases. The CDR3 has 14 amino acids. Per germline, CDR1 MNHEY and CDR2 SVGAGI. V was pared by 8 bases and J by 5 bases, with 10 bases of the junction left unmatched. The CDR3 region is CASSRTGGGTEAFF. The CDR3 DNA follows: TGTGCCAGCTCAAGAACAGGGGGTGGGACTGAAGCTTTCTTT.

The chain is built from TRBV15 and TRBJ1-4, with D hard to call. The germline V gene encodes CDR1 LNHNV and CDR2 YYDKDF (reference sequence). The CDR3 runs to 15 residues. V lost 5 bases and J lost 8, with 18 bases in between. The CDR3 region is CATSSRRVRAEKLFF. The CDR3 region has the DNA TGTGCCACCAGCTCCCGACGGGTTCGAGCGGAAAAACTGTTTTTT.

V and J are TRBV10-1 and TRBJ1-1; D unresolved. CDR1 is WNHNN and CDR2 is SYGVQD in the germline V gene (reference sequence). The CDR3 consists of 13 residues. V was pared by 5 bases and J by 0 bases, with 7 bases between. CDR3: CASSSQVNTEAFF. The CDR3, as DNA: TGCGCCAGCAGTAGCCAGGTGAACACTGAAGCTTTCTTT.

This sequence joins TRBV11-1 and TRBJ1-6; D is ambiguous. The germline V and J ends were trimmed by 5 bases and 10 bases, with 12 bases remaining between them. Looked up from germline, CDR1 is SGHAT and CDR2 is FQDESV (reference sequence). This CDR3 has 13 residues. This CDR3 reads CASSDSIGSPLHF. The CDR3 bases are TGTGCCAGCAGCGACTCGATTGGATCACCCCTCCACTTT.

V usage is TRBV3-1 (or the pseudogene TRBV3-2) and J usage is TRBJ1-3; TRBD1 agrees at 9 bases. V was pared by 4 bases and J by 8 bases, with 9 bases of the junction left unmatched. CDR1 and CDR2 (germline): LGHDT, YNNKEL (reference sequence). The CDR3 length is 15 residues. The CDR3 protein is CASSLSGTGKDTIYF. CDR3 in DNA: TGTGCCAGCAGCCTCTCCGGGACAGGGAAGGACACCATATATTTT.

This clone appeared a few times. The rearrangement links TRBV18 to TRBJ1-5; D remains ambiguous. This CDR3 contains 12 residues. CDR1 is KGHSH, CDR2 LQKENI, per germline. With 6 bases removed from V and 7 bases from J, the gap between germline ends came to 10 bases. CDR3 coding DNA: TGTGCCAGCTCCCGGGTTGGGCAGCCCCAGCATTTT. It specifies CASSRVGQPQHF. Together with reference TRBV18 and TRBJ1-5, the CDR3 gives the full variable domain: NAGVMQNPRHLVRRRGQEARLRCSPMKGHSHVYWYRQLPEEGLKFMVYLQKENIIDESGMPKERFSAEFPKEGPSILRIQQVVRGDSAAYFCASSRVGQPQHFGDGTRLSIL.

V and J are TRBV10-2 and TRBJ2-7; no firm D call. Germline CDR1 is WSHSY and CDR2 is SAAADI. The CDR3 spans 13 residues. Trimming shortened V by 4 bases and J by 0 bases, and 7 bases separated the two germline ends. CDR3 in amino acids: CASSAQNSYEQYF. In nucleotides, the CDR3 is TGCGCCAGCAGTGCACAAAACTCCTACGAGCAGTACTTC.

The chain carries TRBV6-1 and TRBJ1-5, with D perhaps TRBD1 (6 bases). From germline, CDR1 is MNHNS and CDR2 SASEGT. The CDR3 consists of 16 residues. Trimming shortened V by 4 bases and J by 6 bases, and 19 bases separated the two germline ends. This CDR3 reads CASSGVAGGASQPQHF. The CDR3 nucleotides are TGTGCCAGCAGTGGAGTTGCGGGGGGCGCGAGTCAGCCCCAGCATTTT.

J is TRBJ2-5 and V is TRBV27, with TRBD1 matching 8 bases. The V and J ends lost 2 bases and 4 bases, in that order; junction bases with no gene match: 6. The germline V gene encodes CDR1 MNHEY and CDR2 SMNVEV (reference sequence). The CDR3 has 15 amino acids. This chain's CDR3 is CASSLQGANSETQYF. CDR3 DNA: TGTGCCAGCAGTTTACAGGGGGCGAATTCAGAGACCCAGTACTTC.

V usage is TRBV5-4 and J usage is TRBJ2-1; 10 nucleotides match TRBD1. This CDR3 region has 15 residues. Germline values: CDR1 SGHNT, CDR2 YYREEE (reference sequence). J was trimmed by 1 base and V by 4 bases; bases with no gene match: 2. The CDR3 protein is CASSPGQGSYNEQFF. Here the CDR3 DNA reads TGTGCCAGCAGCCCGGGACAGGGGTCCTACAATGAGCAGTTCTTC.

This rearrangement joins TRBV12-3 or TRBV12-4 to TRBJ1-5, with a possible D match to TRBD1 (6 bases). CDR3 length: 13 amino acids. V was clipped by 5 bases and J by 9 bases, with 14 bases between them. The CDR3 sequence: CASSPMEQGPQHF. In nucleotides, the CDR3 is TGTGCCAGCAGTCCAATGGAACAGGGGCCCCAGCATTTT.

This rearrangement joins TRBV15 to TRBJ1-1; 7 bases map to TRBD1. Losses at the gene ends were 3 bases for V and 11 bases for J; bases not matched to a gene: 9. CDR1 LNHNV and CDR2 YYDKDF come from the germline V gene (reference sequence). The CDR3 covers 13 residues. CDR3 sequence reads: CATSSLQGRGAFF. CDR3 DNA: TGTGCCACCAGCAGTCTACAGGGGAGAGGGGCTTTCTTT.

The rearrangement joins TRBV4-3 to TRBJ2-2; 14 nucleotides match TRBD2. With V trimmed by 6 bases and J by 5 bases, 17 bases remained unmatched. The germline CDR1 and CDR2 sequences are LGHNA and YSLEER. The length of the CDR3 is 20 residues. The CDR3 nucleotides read TGCGCCAGCAGGCCGGGAGCCCGGGGACTAGCGGGAGTACGTACCGGGGAGCTGTTTTTT. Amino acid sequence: CASRPGARGLAGVRTGELFF.

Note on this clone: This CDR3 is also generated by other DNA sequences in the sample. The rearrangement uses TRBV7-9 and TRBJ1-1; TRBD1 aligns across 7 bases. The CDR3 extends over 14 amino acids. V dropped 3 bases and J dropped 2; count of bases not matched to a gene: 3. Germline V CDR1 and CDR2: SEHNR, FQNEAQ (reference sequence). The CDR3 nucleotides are TGTGCCAGCAGCTTGGAAGGGGGCAACACTGAAGCTTTCTTT. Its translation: CASSLEGGNTEAFF.

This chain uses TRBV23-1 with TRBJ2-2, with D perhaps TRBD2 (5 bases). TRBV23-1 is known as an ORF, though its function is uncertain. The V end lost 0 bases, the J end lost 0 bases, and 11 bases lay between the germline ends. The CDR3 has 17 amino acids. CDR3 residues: CASSQSYPGTNTGELFF. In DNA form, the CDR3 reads TGCGCCAGCAGTCAATCGTACCCGGGAACGAACACCGGGGAGCTGTTTTTT.

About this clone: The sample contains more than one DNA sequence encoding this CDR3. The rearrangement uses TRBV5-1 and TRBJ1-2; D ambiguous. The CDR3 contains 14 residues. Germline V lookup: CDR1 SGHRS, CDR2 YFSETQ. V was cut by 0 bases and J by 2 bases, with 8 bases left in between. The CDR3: CASSLDPGNYGYTF. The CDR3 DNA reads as TGCGCCAGCAGCTTGGACCCGGGGAACTATGGCTACACCTTC.

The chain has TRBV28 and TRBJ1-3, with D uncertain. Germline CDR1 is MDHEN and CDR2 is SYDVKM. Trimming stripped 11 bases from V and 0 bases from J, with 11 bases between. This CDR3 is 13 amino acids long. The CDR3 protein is CAVWAVSGNTIYF. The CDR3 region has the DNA TGTGCCGTTTGGGCAGTCTCTGGAAACACCATATATTTT.

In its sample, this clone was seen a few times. The CDR3: CASGFSGTSNEQFF. The CDR3 DNA reads as TGTGCCAGCGGATTTTCTGGGACTAGCAATGAGCAGTTCTTC. The chain has TRBV6-5 and TRBJ2-1, with 8 bases that match TRBD2. Losses at the gene ends were 8 bases for V and 6 bases for J; bases not matched to a gene: 9. The germline gives CDR1 MNHEY, CDR2 SVGAGI. This CDR3 contains 14 residues.